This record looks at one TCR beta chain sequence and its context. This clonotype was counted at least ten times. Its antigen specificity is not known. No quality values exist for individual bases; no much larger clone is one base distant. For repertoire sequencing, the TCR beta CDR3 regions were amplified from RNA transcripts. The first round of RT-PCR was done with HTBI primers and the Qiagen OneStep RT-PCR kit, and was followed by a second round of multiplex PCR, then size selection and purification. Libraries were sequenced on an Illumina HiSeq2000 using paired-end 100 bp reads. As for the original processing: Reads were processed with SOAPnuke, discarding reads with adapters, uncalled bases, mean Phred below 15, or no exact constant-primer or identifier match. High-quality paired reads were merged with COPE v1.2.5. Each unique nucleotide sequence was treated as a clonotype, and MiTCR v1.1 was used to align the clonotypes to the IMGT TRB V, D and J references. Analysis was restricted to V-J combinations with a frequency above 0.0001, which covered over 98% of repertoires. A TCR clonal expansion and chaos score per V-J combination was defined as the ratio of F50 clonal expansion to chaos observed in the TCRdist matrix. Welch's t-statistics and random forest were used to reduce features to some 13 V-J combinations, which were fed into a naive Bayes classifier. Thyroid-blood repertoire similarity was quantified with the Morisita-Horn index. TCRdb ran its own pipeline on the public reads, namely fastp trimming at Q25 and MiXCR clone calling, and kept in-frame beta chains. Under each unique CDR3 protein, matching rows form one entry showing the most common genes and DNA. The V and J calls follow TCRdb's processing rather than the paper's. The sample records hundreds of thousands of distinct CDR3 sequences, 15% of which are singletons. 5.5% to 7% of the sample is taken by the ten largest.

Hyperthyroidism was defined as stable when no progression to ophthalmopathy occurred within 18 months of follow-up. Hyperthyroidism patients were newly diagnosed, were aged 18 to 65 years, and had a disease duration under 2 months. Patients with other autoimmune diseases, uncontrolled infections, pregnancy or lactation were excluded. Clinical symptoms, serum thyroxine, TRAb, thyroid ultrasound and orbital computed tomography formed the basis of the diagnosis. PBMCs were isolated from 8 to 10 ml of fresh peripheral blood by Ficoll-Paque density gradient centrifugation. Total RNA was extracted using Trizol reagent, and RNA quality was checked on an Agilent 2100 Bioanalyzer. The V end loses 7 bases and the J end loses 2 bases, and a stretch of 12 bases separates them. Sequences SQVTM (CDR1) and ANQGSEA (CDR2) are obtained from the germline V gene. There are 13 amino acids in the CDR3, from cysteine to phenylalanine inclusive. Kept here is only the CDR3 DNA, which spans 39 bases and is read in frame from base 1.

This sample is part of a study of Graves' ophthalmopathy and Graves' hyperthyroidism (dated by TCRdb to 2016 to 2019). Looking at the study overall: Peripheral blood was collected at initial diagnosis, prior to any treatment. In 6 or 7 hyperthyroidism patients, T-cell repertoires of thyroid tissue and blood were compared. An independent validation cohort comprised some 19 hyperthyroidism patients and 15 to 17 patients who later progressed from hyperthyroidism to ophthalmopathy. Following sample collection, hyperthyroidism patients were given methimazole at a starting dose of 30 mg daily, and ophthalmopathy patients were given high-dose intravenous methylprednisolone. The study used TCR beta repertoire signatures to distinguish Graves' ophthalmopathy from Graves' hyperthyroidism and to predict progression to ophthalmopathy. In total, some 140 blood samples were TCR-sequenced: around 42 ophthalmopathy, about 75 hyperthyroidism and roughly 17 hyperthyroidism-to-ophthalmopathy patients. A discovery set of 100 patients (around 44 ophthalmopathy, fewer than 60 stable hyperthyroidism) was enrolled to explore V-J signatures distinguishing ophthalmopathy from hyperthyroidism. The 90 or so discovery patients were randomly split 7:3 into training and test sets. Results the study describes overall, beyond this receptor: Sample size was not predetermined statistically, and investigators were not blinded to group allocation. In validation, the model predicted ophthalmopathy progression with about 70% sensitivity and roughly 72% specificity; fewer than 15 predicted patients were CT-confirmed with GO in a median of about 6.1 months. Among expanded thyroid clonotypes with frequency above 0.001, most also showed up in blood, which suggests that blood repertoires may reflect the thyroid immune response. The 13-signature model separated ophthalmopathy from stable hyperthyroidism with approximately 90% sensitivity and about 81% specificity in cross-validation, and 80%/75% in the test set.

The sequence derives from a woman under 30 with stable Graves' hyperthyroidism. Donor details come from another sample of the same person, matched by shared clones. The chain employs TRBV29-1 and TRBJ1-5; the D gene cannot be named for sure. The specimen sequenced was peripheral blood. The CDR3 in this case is CSAGMGGNQPQHF. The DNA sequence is TGCAGCGCCGGGATGGGAGGCAATCAGCCCCAGCATTTT.